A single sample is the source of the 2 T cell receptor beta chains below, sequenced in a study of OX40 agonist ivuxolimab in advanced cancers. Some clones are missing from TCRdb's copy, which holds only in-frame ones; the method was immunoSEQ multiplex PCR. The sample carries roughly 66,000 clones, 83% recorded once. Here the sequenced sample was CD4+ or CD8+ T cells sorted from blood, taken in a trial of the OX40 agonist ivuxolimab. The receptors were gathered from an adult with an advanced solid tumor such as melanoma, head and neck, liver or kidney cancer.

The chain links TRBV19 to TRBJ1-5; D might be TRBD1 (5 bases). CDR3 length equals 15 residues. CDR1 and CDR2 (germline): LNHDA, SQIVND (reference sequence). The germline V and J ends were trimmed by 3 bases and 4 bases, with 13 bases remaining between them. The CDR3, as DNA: TGTGCCAGTAGTATGGCGGGCTGGGGGAATCAGCCCCAGCATTTT. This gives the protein CASSMAGWGNQPQHF.

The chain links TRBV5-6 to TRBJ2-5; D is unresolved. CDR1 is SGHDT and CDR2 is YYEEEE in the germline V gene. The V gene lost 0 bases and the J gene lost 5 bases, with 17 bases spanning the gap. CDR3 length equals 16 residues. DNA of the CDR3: TGTGCCAGCAGCTTGGAAGCTCAGGCCCCGAGGGAGACCCAGTACTTC. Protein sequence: CASSLEAQAPRETQYF. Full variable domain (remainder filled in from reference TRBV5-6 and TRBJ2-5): DAGVTQSPTHLIKTRGQQVTLRCSPKSGHDTVSWYQQALGQGPQFIFQYYEEEERQRGNFPDRFSGHQFPNYSSELNVNALLLGDSALYLCASSLEAQAPRETQYFGPGTRLLVL.